The rows below give T cell receptor beta chains drawn from one sample of a study of T cells in Graves' hyperthyroidism and ophthalmopathy. MiXCR was run by TCRdb on the multiplex PCR reads, yielding one entry per CDR3 protein. The data show approximately 510,000 distinct CDR3 sequences, around 21% seen once. Material for sequencing was blood. The receptors here all came from a man younger than 35 with Graves' hyperthyroidism. Both conserved end residues are part of each CDR3. Each record gives: J gene, CDR3 length, clone size, D gene, V gene, CDR3 DNA, CDR3 protein. D genes are given only for firm matches. Clone size appears in some rows only: once, few, many, or a class for an expanded clone.

>TRBJ2-5|12|many|NA|TRBV4-1
TGCGCCAGCAGCCAAGATCAAGAGACCCAGTACTTC
CASSQDQETQYF
>TRBJ1-5|13|NA|TRBD1|TRBV6-1
TGTGCCAGCAGCAGGGGGCGAGATCAGCCCCAGCATTTT
CASSRGRDQPQHF
>TRBJ2-7|15|many|NA|TRBV28
TGTGCCAGCAGTTTCTCCTTTTCAGGCCGCTACGAGCAGTACTTC
CASSFSFSGRYEQYF
>TRBJ2-7|14|few|NA|TRBV4-1
TGCGCCAGCAGCCCTCGGGAAGGCGGCTACGAGCAGTACTTC
CASSPREGGYEQYF
>TRBJ2-5|14|many|TRBD1|TRBV13
TGTGCCAGCAGTCAGACAGGGGGCGAGGAGACCCAGTACTTC
CASSQTGGEETQYF
>TRBJ2-5|15|NA|NA|TRBV28
TGTGCCAGCAGGAGATTCCCGGGATACCAAGAGACCCAGTACTTC
CASRRFPGYQETQYF
>TRBJ1-2|12|many|NA|TRBV18
TGTGCCAGCTCACCAGGGAGGGATGGCTACACCTTC
CASSPGRDGYTF
>TRBJ1-5|13|many|NA|TRBV6-5
TGTGCCAGCAGTTGGAAGGGAGATCAGCCCCAGCATTTT
CASSWKGDQPQHF
>TRBJ1-2|13|many|NA|TRBV7-9
TGTGCCAGCAGCTTATTGGGCGACCATGGCTACACCTTC
CASSLLGDHGYTF
>TRBJ2-7|14|many|NA|TRBV12-3/TRBV12-4
TGTGCCAGCAGTTATTTTCTAGGAGCCTACGAGCAGTACTTC
CASSYFLGAYEQYF
>TRBJ1-2|16|many|NA|TRBV10-3
TGTGCCATCAGTGAGTCGCAGGGTGCTGTGAACTATGGCTACACCTTC
CAISESQGAVNYGYTF
>TRBJ2-7|11|many|NA|TRBV29-1
TGCAGCGTTGGACAGACCTACGAGCAGTACTTC
CSVGQTYEQYF
>TRBJ2-2|15|many|NA|TRBV4-1
TGCGCCAGCAGCCGAGGACAAGCGAACACCGGGGAGCTGTTTTTT
CASSRGQANTGELFF
>TRBJ1-3|13|NA|NA|TRBV20-1
TGCAGTGCTAGGGCATCAGGGTCGGACACCATATATTTT
CSARASGSDTIYF
>TRBJ2-2|16|many|NA|TRBV5-1
TGCGCCAGCTCCCCTGGATCCGTCTTGAACACCGGGGAGCTGTTTTTT
CASSPGSVLNTGELFF
>TRBJ2-7|15|NA|TRBD1|TRBV5-4
TGTGCCAGCAGCTTAGGACCGGGACAGGAATACGAGCAGTACTTC
CASSLGPGQEYEQYF
>TRBJ2-3|14|many|NA|TRBV6-1
TGTGCCAGCAGTGAATCATCCGAAACAGATACGCAGTATTTT
CASSESSETDTQYF
>TRBJ2-5|16|NA|TRBD2|TRBV5-1
TGCGCCAGCAGCTTCCAGGGACTAGCGGGAGCAGAGACCCAGTACTTC
CASSFQGLAGAETQYF
>TRBJ1-1|14|many|NA|TRBV7-2
TGTGCCAGCAGCCGGGCCAGACTGAACACTGAAGCTTTCTTT
CASSRARLNTEAFF
>TRBJ1-1|15|NA|NA|TRBV29-1
TGCAGCGTTGTCCTCGATTCCATAATGAACACTGAAGCTTTCTTT
CSVVLDSIMNTEAFF
>TRBJ1-2|13|few|NA|TRBV6-1
TGTGCCAGCACCGCCTTTACAGGGAATGGCTACACCTTC
CASTAFTGNGYTF
>TRBJ1-5|16|NA|TRBD1|TRBV24-1
TGTGCCACCAGTGATCACAGGGGTTTGGGCAATCAGCCCCAGCATTTT
CATSDHRGLGNQPQHF
>TRBJ1-5|12|many|TRBD1|TRBV24-1
TGTGCCACCGCGACAGGGTCTCAGCCCCAGCATTTT
CATATGSQPQHF
>TRBJ2-7|15|few|TRBD1|TRBV19
TGTGCCAGTAGTGCCGGGACAGGGTCCACCTACGAGCAGTACTTC
CASSAGTGSTYEQYF
>TRBJ2-7|15|few|TRBD1|TRBV5-6
TGTGCCAGCAGCATTGGAGGGACAGGGTCCTACGAGCAGTACTTC
CASSIGGTGSYEQYF
>TRBJ1-2|15|many|TRBD1|TRBV5-6
TGTGCCAGCAGCAAGGGGACAGGTCGGCGGTATGGCTACACCTTC
CASSKGTGRRYGYTF
>TRBJ1-1|14|many|NA|TRBV12-3/TRBV12-4
TGTGCCAGCACCGGCCCCCGAGGGAAAAATGAAGCTTTCTTT
CASTGPRGKNEAFF
>TRBJ2-5|16|many|TRBD1|TRBV11-2
TGTGCCAGCAGCTTAGGGGCCACAACAGGGGAGGAGACCCAGTACTTC
CASSLGATTGEETQYF
>TRBJ1-5|13|NA|NA|TRBV6-1
TGTGCCAGCAGTGGAAACAGGGATCAGCCCCAGCATTTT
CASSGNRDQPQHF
>TRBJ1-2|11|many|TRBD1|TRBV7-9
TGTGCCAGTGCGACAGGGTATGGCTACACCTTC
CASATGYGYTF
>TRBJ1-5|14|many|TRBD1|TRBV6-5
TGTGCCAGCAGTTACGACAGGGGGTTTCAGCCCCAGCATTTT
CASSYDRGFQPQHF
>TRBJ2-2|13|NA|NA|TRBV6-1
TGTGCCAGCAGTGATTTGATCACCGGGGAGCTGTTTTTT
CASSDLITGELFF
>TRBJ2-7|15|many|NA|TRBV5-1
TGCGCCAGCAGACCTAGGACAGAGCCTACCTACGAGCAGTACTTC
CASRPRTEPTYEQYF
>TRBJ1-1|13|many|NA|TRBV20-1
TGCAGTGCTAGGGTGACAGCCGGCACTGAAGCTTTCTTT
CSARVTAGTEAFF
>TRBJ2-7|12|few|NA|TRBV5-6
TGTGCCAGCTCCATTCGGGACTACGAGCAGTACTTC
CASSIRDYEQYF
>TRBJ1-5|17|many|TRBD1|TRBV6-5
TGTGCCAGCAGGGGGACAGGGGTCGCCGATAGCAATCAGCCCCAGCATTTT
CASRGTGVADSNQPQHF
>TRBJ2-7|13|few|NA|TRBV2
TGTGCCAGCAGAGATACTGGATTCTACGAGCAGTACTTC
CASRDTGFYEQYF